The 21 T cell receptor beta chains below were found in one sample sequenced in a study of blood T cell repertoires in COVID-19. TCRdb's copy holds only in-frame clones and misses some; the assay was immunoSEQ multiplex PCR. The data hold approximately 300,000 clones, with about 87% observed a single time. The sequencing sample was made of PBMCs or T cells enriched from blood (not recorded which). The receptor set was obtained from a woman in her twenties or thirties who had recovered from COVID-19.

This clone turned up a few times. DNA of the CDR3: TGCGCCAGCAGCCCGGACTCGGGGACTGAAGCTTTCTTT. It codes for CASSPDSGTEAFF. The chain is built from TRBV5-1 and TRBJ1-1; D is uncertain. V lost 4 bases and J 5 bases, leaving 12 bases between the germline ends. Germline CDR1 is SGHRS and CDR2 is YFSETQ. The CDR3 is 13 amino acids. The full variable domain, with the rest looked up from reference TRBV5-1 and TRBJ1-1, is KAGVTQTPRYLIKTRGQQVTLSCSPISGHRSVSWYQQTPGQGLQFLFEYFSETQRNKGNFPGRFSGRQFSNSRSEMNVSTLELGDSALYLCASSPDSGTEAFFGQGTRLTVV.

This chain connects TRBV7-6 to TRBJ2-3; tentative D call: TRBD1 (6 bases). The ends were cut back, 8 bases at V and 4 bases at J, with 13 bases in the middle. Germline CDR1 and CDR2: SGHVS and FNYEAQ. The CDR3 runs 13 residues. As DNA, the CDR3 is TGTGCCAGCGCAGGGGAAAATGCAGATACGCAGTATTTT. Amino acid sequence: CASAGENADTQYF.

The V and J genes are TRBV6-1 and TRBJ2-2; 7 positions match TRBD2. CDR1 is MNHNS and CDR2 is SASEGT in the germline V gene. V lost 2 bases and J lost 4; bases outside the gene matches: 1. This CDR3 spans 14 amino acids. The CDR3 DNA is TGTGCCAGCAGTGAAACGGGGGGCACCGGGGAGCTGTTTTTT. The encoded protein is CASSETGGTGELFF.

The chain is built from TRBV6-5 and TRBJ1-6, with D unclear. The CDR3 spans 15 residues. CDR1 is MNHEY and CDR2 is SVGAGI in the germline V gene. The ends were cut back, 7 bases at V and 4 bases at J, with 14 bases in the middle. The CDR3, as DNA: TGTGCCAGCACTGCGGCAGACCGATATAATTCACCCCTCCACTTT. Its translation: CASTAADRYNSPLHF.

The chain has TRBV7-2 and TRBJ2-3, with D possibly being TRBD2 (6 bases). The V and J ends lost 1 base and 8 bases respectively, with 10 bases between them. There are 13 residues in the CDR3. Germline CDR1 reads SGHTA; CDR2 reads FQGNSA. The CDR3 bases are TGTGCCAGCAGCTTAGAGAGCGGGCTTACGCAGTATTTT. Its translation: CASSLESGLTQYF.

The rearrangement joins TRBV2 to TRBJ2-6; D might be TRBD2 (7 bases). Germline lookup yields CDR1 SNHLY and CDR2 FYNNEI. The CDR3 is made up of 16 amino acids. Trimming pared 2 bases from V and 3 bases from J, leaving 11 bases between. The CDR3 DNA reads as TGTGCCAGCAGTGAACGGGGGGCGCATGGGGCCAACGTCCTGACTTTC. Translation gives CASSERGAHGANVLTF.

DNA of the CDR3: TGTGCCAGCAGCCAAGATCTTGCAAGGCGAGGTGGCTACACCTTC. Translated: CASSQDLARRGGYTF. This chain uses TRBV3-1 (or the pseudogene TRBV3-2) with TRBJ1-2; no reliable D call. Trimming stripped 0 bases from V and 7 bases from J, with 15 bases between. The CDR3 consists of 15 residues. Germline lookup yields CDR1 LGHDT and CDR2 YNNKEL (reference sequence).

The chain couples TRBV7-2 to TRBJ1-3, with TRBD1 as a possible D gene (5 bases). Trimming left V 5 bases short and J 3 bases short, with 14 bases between. The CDR3 is 15 residues long. The germline CDR1 and CDR2 sequences are SGHTA and FQGNSA. CDR3 region: CASSATGGDGNTIYF. CDR3 coding DNA: TGTGCCAGCAGCGCGACGGGAGGGGATGGAAACACCATATATTTT.

This chain connects TRBV10-3 to TRBJ2-5; no clear D gene. CDR1 is ENHRY, CDR2 SYGVKD, per germline. This CDR3 has 12 amino acids. V was trimmed by 3 bases and J by 5 bases, leaving 7 bases between them. The CDR3 nucleotides read TGTGCCATCAGTGACCGGTCGGAGACCCAGTACTTC. It translates to CAISDRSETQYF.

The rearrangement joins TRBV5-1 to TRBJ1-6; no definite D call. CDR1 is SGHRS, CDR2 YFSETQ, per germline. The CDR3 length is 15 residues. Trimming took 4 bases from V and 0 from J, leaving 8 bases between them. CDR3 amino acids: CASSPGDSYNSPLHF. Here the CDR3 DNA reads TGCGCCAGCAGCCCAGGTGACTCCTATAATTCACCCCTCCACTTT.

The V call is TRBV15, the J call TRBJ2-7; 7 bases align to TRBD1. The junction had 7 bases not matched to a gene; V was cut back by 6 bases and J by 2 bases. This CDR3 has 14 residues. Germline values: CDR1 LNHNV, CDR2 YYDKDF (reference sequence). For the CDR3, the DNA is TGTGCCACCAGACAAACAGGGGAACCCTACGAGCAGTACTTC. It specifies CATRQTGEPYEQYF.

V is TRBV5-5 and J is TRBJ2-7; 10 bases are a match to TRBD1. Germline values: CDR1 SGHKS, CDR2 YYEKEE (reference sequence). The V segment lost 5 bases and the J segment 2 bases; nucleotides outside the gene matches: 10. The CDR3 has 16 amino acids. As DNA, the CDR3 is TGTGCCAGCAGTCCAGACAGGGGGCGAATTACCTACGAGCAGTACTTC. Encoded protein: CASSPDRGRITYEQYF.

The chain combines TRBV14 with TRBJ1-4; the D is unclear. Trimming removed 1 base from V and 7 bases from J, with 4 bases in between. Germline assignment: CDR1 SGHDN and CDR2 FVKESK. The CDR3 totals 12 residues. The DNA of the CDR3 is TGTGCCAGCAGCCAAGTAGCTGAAAAACTGTTTTTT. Translated: CASSQVAEKLFF.

The chain couples TRBV20-1 to TRBJ1-1; D ambiguous. This CDR3 comprises 11 residues. The germline CDR1 and CDR2 sequences are DFQATT and SNEGSKA (reference sequence). Trimming left V 6 bases short and J 5 bases short, with 10 bases between. CDR3: CSAEQTTEAFF. For the CDR3, the DNA is TGCAGTGCAGAACAGACGACTGAAGCTTTCTTT.

The V gene is TRBV5-4, the J gene TRBJ2-2; the D is unclear. Trimming pared 0 bases from V and 6 bases from J, leaving 9 bases between. The CDR3 loop spans 14 amino acids. Per the germline V gene, CDR1 is SGHNT and CDR2 is YYREEE (reference sequence). CDR3 nucleotide sequence: TGTGCCAGCAGCTTGGCCCTGGCTCCCGGGGAGCTGTTTTTT. It is translated as CASSLALAPGELFF.

V and J are TRBV7-9 and TRBJ2-7; D remains ambiguous. This CDR3 has 11 amino acids. V dropped 3 bases and J dropped 4 bases, with 4 bases sitting between them. Germline V CDR1 and CDR2: SEHNR, FQNEAQ (reference sequence). CDR3 bases: TGTGCCAGCAGCTTCAATTACGAGCAGTACTTC. This sequence encodes CASSFNYEQYF. The full variable domain, in which reference TRBV7-9 and TRBJ2-7 provide the parts outside the CDR3, is DTGVSQNPRHKITKRGQNVTFRCDPISEHNRLYWYRQTLGQGPEFLTYFQNEAQLEKSRLLSDRFSAERPKGSFSTLEIQRTEQGDSAMYLCASSFNYEQYFGPGTRLTVT.

This rearrangement joins TRBV28 to TRBJ2-2; D perhaps matches TRBD1 (6 bases). Trimming took 6 bases from V and 6 from J, leaving 11 bases between them. The CDR3 spans 13 residues. Germline-derived CDR1 and CDR2 are MDHEN and SYDVKM. The CDR3 sequence: CASRPTGPGELFF. CDR3 in DNA: TGTGCCAGCAGGCCGACAGGACCCGGGGAGCTGTTTTTT.

The V call is TRBV7-2, the J call TRBJ2-1; the D is unclear. Germline V CDR1 and CDR2: SGHTA, FQGNSA. V was cut by 6 bases and J by 9 bases, with 9 bases left in between. CDR3 length: 11 residues. CDR3 DNA sequence: TGTGCCAGCAGGTCGACTGGTGAGCAGTTCTTC. Amino acids: CASRSTGEQFF.

The J gene is TRBJ1-6, the V gene TRBV5-8; TRBD1 aligns across 7 bases. V trimming: 4 bases; J trimming: 4 bases; junction bases outside the gene matches: 5. This CDR3 is 15 amino acids long. The germline V gene encodes CDR1 SGHTS and CDR2 YDEGEE. CDR3 nucleotide sequence: TGTGCCAGCAGCCAGGGGGGACTTTATAATTCACCCCTCCACTTT. It specifies CASSQGGLYNSPLHF.

This chain uses TRBV9 with TRBJ2-3, with TRBD2 matching over 7 bases. V lost 3 bases to trimming and J lost 3 bases; unmatched junction nucleotides: 7. The CDR3 covers 15 residues. Per germline, CDR1 SGDLS and CDR2 YYNGEE. The CDR3 DNA reads as TGTGCCAGCAGCGGTTACGGGGGGTCGACAGATACGCAGTATTTT. It specifies CASSGYGGSTDTQYF. Full variable domain (missing parts from reference TRBV9 and TRBJ2-3): DSGVTQTPKHLITATGQRVTLRCSPRSGDLSVYWYQQSLDQGLQFLIQYYNGEERAKGNILERFSAQQFPDLHSELNLSSLELGDSALYFCASSGYGGSTDTQYFGPGTRLTVL.

DNA for the CDR3: TGCGCCAGCAGCCAAGCCTTTACAGGACAGGTCTATGAAAAACTGTTTTTT. Translating it yields CASSQAFTGQVYEKLFF. The rearrangement links TRBV4-1 to TRBJ1-4; TRBD1 agrees at 7 bases. The CDR3 runs 17 residues. The germline gives CDR1 MGHRA, CDR2 YSYEKL. Losses at the gene ends were 1 base for V and 6 bases for J; bases not matched to a gene: 11.